The 16 T cell receptor beta chains listed next were all sequenced from one sample in a study of T-cell reconstitution after alpha-beta-depleted transplantation in children. TCRbeta library preparation incorporated unique molecular identifiers. MiXCR was run by TCRdb on the PCR reads, yielding one entry per CDR3 protein. The top ten clones hold approximately 4.5% of a sample with some 840,000 distinct CDR3 sequences, roughly 15% of them seen once. The sample was PBMCs, mostly from graft donor cells, taken 360 days after TCRalphabeta/CD19-depleted stem cell transplant. These receptors were collected from a male patient under 18 who had a stem cell transplant for acute lymphoblastic leukemia, so the T cells may come from the graft donor.

This clonotype came up a few times. The V gene is TRBV6-1, the J gene TRBJ2-1, with 9 positions matching TRBD1. The CDR3 runs 14 residues. Germline V gene data show CDR1 as MNHNS and CDR2 as SASEGT. With V trimmed by 6 bases and J by 9 bases, 9 bases remained unmatched. CDR3 region: CASSGTGWAGEQFF. As DNA, the CDR3 is TGTGCCAGCAGCGGGACAGGGTGGGCGGGTGAGCAGTTCTTC.

The chain uses TRBV6-5 and TRBJ2-7; D is ambiguous. V gave up 1 base and J gave up 0 bases, with 7 bases separating them. The germline V gene has CDR1 MNHEY and CDR2 SVGAGI. The CDR3 extends over 14 amino acids. This CDR3 reads CASSYWQLSYEQYF. For the CDR3, the DNA is TGTGCCAGCAGTTACTGGCAGCTCTCCTACGAGCAGTACTTC.

The chain combines TRBV29-1 with TRBJ1-3, with D possibly matching TRBD1 (5 bases). Germline V gene sequence: CDR1 SQVTM, CDR2 ANQGSEA. V gave up 7 bases and J gave up 0 bases, with 13 bases separating them. The CDR3 extends over 14 amino acids. CDR3 protein: CSAGGQSSGNTIYF. The DNA of the CDR3 is TGCAGCGCTGGGGGTCAGAGCTCTGGAAACACCATATATTTT.

In its sample, this clonotype was seen a few times. The chain employs TRBV9 and TRBJ1-1, with 8 positions matching TRBD1. The V gene's germline CDR1 is SGDLS and CDR2 YYNGEE. This CDR3 comprises 15 residues. V lost 4 bases to trimming and J lost 0 bases; unmatched junction nucleotides: 5. This CDR3 is CASSPQGAVNTEAFF. CDR3 in DNA: TGTGCCAGCAGCCCTCAGGGGGCGGTGAACACTGAAGCTTTCTTT.

The rearrangement joins TRBV20-1 to TRBJ2-2; no clear D. In germline, CDR1 is DFQATT, CDR2 SNEGSKA (reference sequence). V shed 6 bases and J shed 1 base, with 12 bases lying between them. The CDR3 runs 14 residues. The CDR3 loop reads CSAPRGGNTGELFF. The CDR3, as DNA: TGCAGTGCCCCAAGAGGCGGGAACACCGGGGAGCTGTTTTTT.

The chain links TRBV18 to TRBJ1-1; D ambiguous. V was clipped by 6 bases and J by 7 bases, with 15 bases between them. Germline V gene data show CDR1 as KGHSH and CDR2 as LQKENI. The CDR3 contains 13 residues. CDR3 nucleotide sequence: TGTGCCAGCTCTCCGTCGCCCCGGTTTGAAGCTTTCTTT. This translates into CASSPSPRFEAFF.

The rearrangement uses TRBV6-5 and TRBJ2-7; no clear D. V was pared by 0 bases and J by 3 bases, with 9 bases between. Germline loops: CDR1 MNHEY, CDR2 SVGAGI. This CDR3 spans 14 amino acids. In DNA form, the CDR3 reads TGTGCCAGCAGTTACTCGCGCGTCAGCTACGAGCAGTACTTC. Its protein is CASSYSRVSYEQYF.

The CDR3, as DNA: TGTGCCAGCAGCGTAGCCGGACTAGCGGGAGGGCTGAATGAGCAGTTCTTC. Its protein product is CASSVAGLAGGLNEQFF. This chain links TRBV9 with TRBJ2-1; 15 nucleotides match TRBD2. The V segment lost 0 bases and the J segment 7 bases; nucleotides outside the gene matches: 5. The CDR3 sequence is 17 residues long. The germline V gene has CDR1 SGDLS and CDR2 YYNGEE.

This clonotype was detected only a few times. The chain is built from TRBV15 and TRBJ2-5; 11 bases fit TRBD2. Per the germline V gene, CDR1 is LNHNV and CDR2 is YYDKDF (reference sequence). The CDR3 is 18 residues long. J gave up 5 bases and V 1 base, and 12 bases lay outside the gene matches. In DNA, the CDR3 is TGTGCCACCAGCAGAGGAACTAGCGGGAGATACCCTCGGGAGACCCAGTACTTC. Encoded protein: CATSRGTSGRYPRETQYF.

The genes are TRBV11-2 and TRBJ2-5, with D maybe TRBD2 (6 bases). This CDR3 contains 16 residues. Per germline, CDR1 SGHAT and CDR2 FQNNGV. Between the trimmed V and J ends, which lost 2 bases and 5 bases, there was a span of 18 bases. The CDR3: CASSLNAEGSGETQYF. CDR3 coding DNA: TGTGCCAGCAGCTTAAATGCGGAAGGGAGCGGGGAGACCCAGTACTTC.

This clonotype was detected only a few times. V gene TRBV20-1 combines with J gene TRBJ2-5; D is perhaps TRBD1 (7 bases). Germline V lookup: CDR1 DFQATT, CDR2 SNEGSKA (reference sequence). The CDR3 extends over 12 amino acids. Trimming left V 4 bases short and J 4 bases short, with 10 bases between. The CDR3 loop reads CSANRGGETQYF. In nucleotides, the CDR3 is TGCAGTGCTAACAGGGGAGGAGAGACCCAGTACTTC.

This clonotype was picked up a small number of times. The chain uses TRBV27 and TRBJ2-7; a possible D gene is TRBD2 (5 bases). Germline loops: CDR1 MNHEY, CDR2 SMNVEV (reference sequence). The CDR3 runs to 13 residues. V was trimmed by 7 bases and J by 1 base, leaving 11 bases between them. Written as DNA, the CDR3 is TGTGCCAGCAAGGTAGCGTATTCCTACGAGCAGTACTTC. Translated: CASKVAYSYEQYF.

At least ten counts were recorded for this clonotype. V gene TRBV3-1 combines with J gene TRBJ2-1; weak D call: TRBD2 (5 bases). The CDR3 runs to 14 residues. Looked up from germline, CDR1 is LGHDT and CDR2 is YNNKEL (reference sequence). Trimming removed 1 base at V and 4 bases at J, with 8 bases between. The CDR3 DNA reads as TGTGCCAGCAGCCAAGGGACTCTATACAATGAGCAGTTCTTC. Its protein is CASSQGTLYNEQFF.

In its sample, this clonotype was seen a few times. The rearrangement links TRBV29-1 to TRBJ1-3; D remains ambiguous. The CDR3 is 17 residues long. Germline CDR1 SQVTM, CDR2 ANQGSEA. V shed 6 bases and J shed 0 bases, with 21 bases lying between them. The DNA for the CDR3 is TGCAGCGTAATCGAACGGGAAGGGTGGTTCTCTGGAAACACCATATATTTT. Encoded protein: CSVIEREGWFSGNTIYF.

V gene TRBV6-2 or TRBV6-3 combines with J gene TRBJ1-1; tentative D call: TRBD1 (6 bases). Looked up from germline, CDR1 is MNHEY and CDR2 is SVGEGT. The CDR3 spans 15 residues. V was clipped by 0 bases and J by 0 bases, with 8 bases between them. The CDR3 coding sequence is TGTGCCAGCAGTTACTCGGGGGGGCTGAACACTGAAGCTTTCTTT. Translating gives CASSYSGGLNTEAFF.

A few counts support this clonotype. As DNA, the CDR3 is TGTGCCAGCAGTTTTGGCCGGACTCCCAATGAGCAGTTCTTC. Translation gives CASSFGRTPNEQFF. The V gene is TRBV28, the J gene TRBJ2-1, with TRBD2 as a possible D gene (5 bases). Germline V gene lookup returns CDR1 MDHEN and CDR2 SYDVKM. The CDR3 extends over 14 amino acids. Trimming removed 3 bases at V and 6 bases at J, with 12 bases between.